This passage covers 10 T cell receptor beta chains from one sample sequenced in a study of shared T cell receptors in the human thymus. Sequenced by immunoSEQ multiplex PCR; TCRdb stores in-frame clones only, minus some. The sample holds roughly 560,000 clones; 75% to 80% are singletons and the top ten take about 0.012%. This sample was shared with a second study, whose subject was human thymus T cells.

The sequencing input was thymocytes. The receptors derive from a boy younger than two with a congenital heart defect.

This clone showed up just a few times. V and J are TRBV14 and TRBJ2-3; TRBD2 matches at 8 bases. Trimming removed 4 bases from V and 0 bases from J; junction bases left unmatched: 15. Per germline, CDR1 SGHDN and CDR2 FVKESK. The CDR3 has 19 amino acids. CDR3 loop: CASSPTTSGGWASTDTQYF. As DNA, the CDR3 is TGTGCCAGCAGCCCCACTACTAGCGGAGGGTGGGCTAGCACAGATACGCAGTATTTT.

The chain is built from TRBV5-6 and TRBJ2-7; perhaps TRBD2 as D (6 bases). Looked up from germline, CDR1 is SGHDT and CDR2 is YYEEEE. The V gene lost 2 bases and the J gene lost 0 bases, with 12 bases spanning the gap. The CDR3 length is 15 residues. This CDR3 is CASSFLAKGSYEQYF. The CDR3, as DNA: TGTGCCAGCAGCTTCCTAGCGAAGGGCTCCTACGAGCAGTACTTC.

The rearrangement links TRBV4-2 to TRBJ2-7, with 10 bases fitting TRBD2. The CDR3 is 18 amino acids. Germline V gene sequence: CDR1 LGHNA, CDR2 YNFKEQ. Trimming took 4 bases from V and 3 from J; bases not matched to a gene: 15. DNA of the CDR3: TGTGCCAGCAGCCCCCTGTGGGCTAGCGGGAGAGGGGACTACGAGCAGTACTTC. This gives the protein CASSPLWASGRGDYEQYF.

The J gene is TRBJ2-7, the V gene TRBV27, with a weak D call TRBD2 (5 bases). The CDR3 runs 13 residues. CDR1 and CDR2 from the germline V gene are MNHEY and SMNVEV (reference sequence). V was trimmed by 0 bases and J by 2 bases, leaving 5 bases between them. CDR3 amino acids: CASSLSRAYEQYF. For the CDR3, the DNA is TGTGCCAGCAGTTTATCGAGGGCCTACGAGCAGTACTTC.

V usage is TRBV6-5 and J usage is TRBJ2-1, with 12 bases aligning to TRBD2. Germline V gene data show CDR1 as MNHEY and CDR2 as SVGAGI. V lost 2 bases to trimming and J lost 7 bases; unmatched junction nucleotides: 6. This CDR3 spans 16 amino acids. The CDR3 loop reads CASSYRGLAGWNEQFF. For the CDR3, the DNA is TGTGCCAGCAGTTACCGCGGACTAGCGGGATGGAATGAGCAGTTCTTC.

The V call is TRBV30, the J call TRBJ1-2; 9 nucleotides match TRBD1. The V gene's germline CDR1 is GTSNPN and CDR2 SVGIG (reference sequence). The CDR3 covers 16 residues. V dropped 1 base and J dropped 7; count of bases not matched to a gene: 13. CDR3 bases: TGTGCCTGGAGTGGGAAACCCGGGACAGGGTCCGTTGGCTACACCTTC. Its translation is CAWSGKPGTGSVGYTF.

The chain is built from TRBV28 and TRBJ2-1; 7 bases match TRBD1. Germline loops: CDR1 MDHEN, CDR2 SYDVKM. J lost 7 bases, V lost 1 base, and 7 bases had no gene match. The CDR3 runs to 15 residues. DNA of the CDR3: TGTGCCAGCAGTTTATACAGGGGTTTGGAAAATGAGCAGTTCTTC. Residues: CASSLYRGLENEQFF. Variable domain in full (rest from reference TRBV28 and TRBJ2-1): DVKVTQSSRYLVKRTGEKVFLECVQDMDHENMFWYRQDPGLGLRLIYFSYDVKMKEKGDIPEGYSVSREKKERFSLILESASTNQTSMYLCASSLYRGLENEQFFGPGTRLTVL.

This rearrangement joins TRBV30 to TRBJ1-2, with no clear D. Germline V gene data show CDR1 as GTSNPN and CDR2 as SVGIG (reference sequence). The length of the CDR3 is 15 residues. The V gene lost 0 bases and the J gene lost 4 bases, with 15 bases spanning the gap. CDR3 in amino acids: CAWSVPGGLVYGYTF. In DNA, the CDR3 is TGTGCCTGGAGTGTACCGGGAGGTCTTGTCTATGGCTACACCTTC.

This chain links TRBV14 with TRBJ2-6, with D tentatively TRBD2 (5 bases). Trimming shortened V by 0 bases and J by 1 base, and 16 bases separated the two germline ends. The CDR3 runs 19 residues. Germline V lookup: CDR1 SGHDN, CDR2 FVKESK. The CDR3 bases are TGTGCCAGCAGCCAAGACAGGAACGCGGGCCCGTCTGGGGCCAACGTCCTGACTTTC. Protein sequence: CASSQDRNAGPSGANVLTF.

This clone was observed a few times. V and J are TRBV29-1 and TRBJ1-2; 11 bases align to TRBD1. This CDR3 region has 14 residues. Looked up from germline, CDR1 is SQVTM and CDR2 is ANQGSEA. J was trimmed by 4 bases and V by 8 bases; bases with no gene match: 9. The CDR3 protein is CSSKGQGVFYGYTF. DNA for the CDR3: TGCAGCTCGAAGGGACAGGGGGTTTTCTATGGCTACACCTTC.